Listed below are T cell receptor beta chains from one sample, sequenced in a study of CD8 T cells in ankylosing spondylitis. TCRdb independently ran MiXCR on the 5' RACE reads; one entry per CDR3 protein. Of 700,000 to 1,000,000 distinct CDR3 sequences listed, 12% were seen once; the top ten hold just over 0.5%. The sample consisted of blood, either unsorted or a sorted T cell fraction (not recorded which). The source is a male donor with ankylosing spondylitis. Both conserved end residues are part of each CDR3. D genes are given only for firm matches. Size is stated for part of the rows, as once, few or many counts, or as a class when the clone is expanded.

J: TRBJ2-5
D: .
V: TRBV20-1
size: many
CDR3: CSAPQGGLGTQYF
DNA: TGCAGTGCTCCACAGGGGGGGCTGGGGACCCAGTACTTC

J: TRBJ2-3
D: .
V: TRBV12-3/TRBV12-4
size: many
CDR3: CASRPMSTDTQYF
DNA: TGTGCCAGCAGACCGATGAGCACAGATACGCAGTATTTT

J: TRBJ2-7
D: .
V: TRBV5-1
size: few
CDR3: CASGAMGGQVAYEQYF
DNA: TGCGCCAGCGGAGCAATGGGGGGTCAAGTTGCCTACGAGCAGTACTTC

J: TRBJ1-4
D: .
V: TRBV12-3/TRBV12-4
size: .
CDR3: CASSTSGRGSEKLFF
DNA: TGTGCCAGCAGCACAAGTGGCCGGGGTAGTGAAAAACTGTTTTTT

J: TRBJ2-7
D: .
V: TRBV18
size: .
CDR3: CASSPNPYEQYF
DNA: TGTGCCAGCTCACCGAACCCATACGAGCAGTACTTC

J: TRBJ2-7
D: TRBD1
V: TRBV6-1
size: few
CDR3: CASRGTGSDEQYF
DNA: TGTGCCAGCAGGGGGACAGGGTCGGACGAGCAGTACTTC

J: TRBJ2-7
D: .
V: TRBV5-1
size: many
CDR3: CASSTALGTHYEQYF
DNA: TGCGCCAGCAGCACCGCACTTGGGACTCACTACGAGCAGTACTTC

J: TRBJ1-1
D: .
V: TRBV7-2
size: many
CDR3: CASSRRMNTEAFF
DNA: TGTGCCAGCAGCCGACGGATGAACACTGAAGCTTTCTTT

J: TRBJ2-2
D: TRBD2
V: TRBV7-2
size: few
CDR3: CASRSGTSGIGELFF
DNA: TGTGCCAGCAGAAGCGGGACTAGCGGGATCGGGGAGCTGTTTTTT

J: TRBJ2-6
D: TRBD2
V: TRBV28
size: few
CDR3: CASSRLAGGNGANVLTF
DNA: TGTGCCAGCTCTCGACTAGCGGGAGGAAATGGGGCCAACGTCCTGACTTTC

J: TRBJ2-3
D: TRBD2
V: TRBV7-9
size: .
CDR3: CASSARLAGTGTDTQYF
DNA: TGTGCCAGCAGCGCGAGACTAGCGGGAACAGGCACAGATACGCAGTATTTT

J: TRBJ1-4
D: .
V: TRBV20-1
size: many
CDR3: CSARGQLNEKLFF
DNA: TGCAGTGCTAGAGGACAGCTTAATGAAAAACTGTTTTTT

J: TRBJ1-6
D: .
V: TRBV7-2
size: few
CDR3: CASSLRNNSPLHF
DNA: TGTGCCAGCAGCTTACGGAATAATTCACCCCTCCACTTT

J: TRBJ2-1
D: .
V: TRBV5-1
size: few
CDR3: CASSWVDRNNEQFF
DNA: TGCGCCAGCAGCTGGGTGGACAGAAACAATGAGCAGTTCTTC

J: TRBJ1-1
D: .
V: TRBV25-1
size: .
CDR3: CASSELGVLKNTEAFF
DNA: TGTGCCAGCAGTGAATTGGGGGTCCTCAAGAACACTGAAGCTTTCTTT

J: TRBJ2-3
D: .
V: TRBV14
size: few
CDR3: CASSPSRQGGTQYF
DNA: TGTGCCAGCAGCCCATCGCGCCAAGGAGGTACGCAGTATTTT

J: TRBJ1-2
D: .
V: TRBV4-3
size: few
CDR3: CASSQDWGDGGGYTF
DNA: TGCGCCAGCAGCCAAGATTGGGGGGACGGCGGTGGCTACACCTTC

J: TRBJ1-6
D: .
V: TRBV15
size: few
CDR3: CATSRASPGGKRSSPLHF
DNA: TGTGCCACCAGCAGAGCCTCACCGGGTGGTAAGCGGAGTTCACCCCTCCACTTT

J: TRBJ2-6
D: .
V: TRBV27
size: .
CDR3: CASSLNRGSGANVLTF
DNA: TGTGCCAGCAGTTTAAATCGGGGTTCTGGGGCCAACGTCCTGACTTTC

J: TRBJ2-7
D: .
V: TRBV10-3
size: few
CDR3: CAIRIPRAGATYEQYF
DNA: TGTGCCATCAGGATCCCGCGGGCAGGCGCAACCTACGAGCAGTACTTC

J: TRBJ2-1
D: .
V: TRBV5-6
size: many
CDR3: CASSFGGREAYNEQFF
DNA: TGTGCCAGCAGCTTCGGTGGCAGAGAGGCCTACAATGAGCAGTTCTTC

J: TRBJ1-3
D: .
V: TRBV21-1
size: few
CDR3: CASLGRVRTTIYF
DNA: TGTGCCAGCTTAGGCAGGGTCCGAACCACCATATATTTT

J: TRBJ2-1
D: TRBD2
V: TRBV5-1
size: .
CDR3: CASSFYSTSGVYNEQFF
DNA: TGCGCCAGCAGTTTCTATTCGACTAGCGGAGTTTACAATGAGCAGTTCTTC

J: TRBJ2-3
D: .
V: TRBV4-1
size: many
CDR3: CASSYGTTQYF
DNA: TGCGCCAGCAGCTACGGGACCACGCAGTATTTT

J: TRBJ2-5
D: TRBD2
V: TRBV20-1
size: .
CDR3: CSAIGGGEETQYF
DNA: TGCAGTGCTATCGGCGGGGGGGAAGAGACCCAGTACTTC

J: TRBJ2-4
D: .
V: TRBV7-2
size: many
CDR3: CASSPRLSENIQYF
DNA: TGTGCCAGCAGCCCTCGGCTCTCCGAAAACATTCAGTACTTC

J: TRBJ1-2
D: TRBD1
V: TRBV5-1
size: many
CDR3: CASSLGTGAGTYGYTF
DNA: TGCGCCAGCAGCTTGGGGACAGGGGCCGGAACCTATGGCTACACCTTC

J: TRBJ2-2
D: .
V: TRBV5-1
size: .
CDR3: CASSKQDAGELFF
DNA: TGCGCCAGCAGCAAACAGGACGCCGGGGAGCTGTTTTTT

J: TRBJ2-3
D: .
V: TRBV7-9
size: many
CDR3: CASSRSGTASYTQYF
DNA: TGTGCCAGCAGCAGAAGCGGGACAGCCAGCTATACGCAGTATTTT

J: TRBJ2-1
D: .
V: TRBV24-1
size: many
CDR3: CATSDWVDSYNEQFF
DNA: TGTGCCACCAGTGATTGGGTAGATTCCTACAATGAGCAGTTCTTC

J: TRBJ2-5
D: .
V: TRBV7-2
size: .
CDR3: CASSLEWHHGTQYF
DNA: TGTGCCAGCAGCTTAGAATGGCACCACGGGACCCAGTACTTC

J: TRBJ2-3
D: .
V: TRBV5-6
size: .
CDR3: CASSFWGSGTDTQYF
DNA: TGTGCCAGCAGCTTTTGGGGGTCCGGCACAGATACGCAGTATTTT

J: TRBJ2-7
D: TRBD1
V: TRBV20-1
size: many
CDR3: CSARVMTGDNEQYF
DNA: TGCAGTGCTAGAGTTATGACAGGGGATAACGAGCAGTACTTC

J: TRBJ2-2
D: TRBD1
V: TRBV10-3
size: .
CDR3: CAISAGQPTVANTGELFF
DNA: TGTGCCATCAGTGCGGGACAGCCTACTGTAGCGAACACCGGGGAGCTGTTTTTT

J: TRBJ1-5
D: .
V: TRBV6-2/TRBV6-3
size: many
CDR3: CASSFRNQPQHF
DNA: TGTGCCAGCAGTTTCCGCAATCAGCCCCAGCATTTT

J: TRBJ1-2
D: TRBD1
V: TRBV6-5
size: many
CDR3: CASGRDSYGYTF
DNA: TGTGCCAGCGGACGGGACAGCTATGGCTACACCTTC

J: TRBJ1-2
D: TRBD1
V: TRBV6-1
size: few
CDR3: CASSRGQGVFGYTF
DNA: TGTGCCAGCAGCCGGGGACAGGGGGTGTTCGGCTACACCTTC

J: TRBJ2-1
D: TRBD2
V: TRBV5-1
size: few
CDR3: CASKGQAGGLNEQFF
DNA: TGCGCCAGCAAGGGGCAAGCGGGAGGTCTAAATGAGCAGTTCTTC

J: TRBJ1-1
D: TRBD1
V: TRBV9
size: few
CDR3: CASSVEGQGYTEAFF
DNA: TGTGCCAGCAGCGTAGAGGGACAGGGCTACACTGAAGCTTTCTTT

J: TRBJ2-3
D: .
V: TRBV6-1
size: .
CDR3: CASRSPGFGYTQYF
DNA: TGTGCCAGCAGGTCCCCCGGGTTCGGGTATACGCAGTATTTT

J: TRBJ1-5
D: .
V: TRBV4-3
size: .
CDR3: CASSQEVWRPIGNQPQHF
DNA: TGCGCCAGCAGCCAAGAAGTTTGGCGGCCCATTGGCAATCAGCCCCAGCATTTT

J: TRBJ1-1
D: .
V: TRBV20-1
size: many
CDR3: CSARSQRITEAFF
DNA: TGCAGTGCTAGAAGCCAGAGAATCACTGAAGCTTTCTTT

J: TRBJ1-6
D: TRBD1
V: TRBV4-3
size: few
CDR3: CASSTLQGATYSPLHF
DNA: TGCGCCAGCAGCACCTTACAGGGGGCGACCTATTCACCCCTCCACTTT

J: TRBJ2-3
D: .
V: TRBV20-1
size: many
CDR3: CSATRRPTDTQYF
DNA: TGCAGTGCCACCAGAAGACCCACAGATACGCAGTATTTT

J: TRBJ1-2
D: .
V: TRBV4-3
size: .
CDR3: CASSHITGYGYTF
DNA: TGCGCCAGCAGCCATATAACAGGGTATGGCTACACCTTC

J: TRBJ1-1
D: .
V: TRBV25-1
size: few
CDR3: CASSVKEATEAFF
DNA: TGTGCCAGCAGTGTCAAAGAGGCCACTGAAGCTTTCTTT

J: TRBJ2-1
D: TRBD2
V: TRBV29-1
size: .
CDR3: CSVRGTSAAYNEQFF
DNA: TGCAGCGTTAGGGGGACTAGCGCCGCCTACAATGAGCAGTTCTTC